Listed here are 17 T cell receptor beta chains from one sample, sequenced in a study of shared clonotypes between healthy human individuals. Generated by immunoSEQ multiplex PCR, the TCRdb table keeps only in-frame clones and is missing some. This table holds some 2,400,000 clones, under 97% found once. Material: naive CD4+ T cells sorted from blood. The subset here: CD45RA+ positively selected. Source of these receptors: a man younger than 35 in good health.

The sample holds one count of this clone. The chain carries TRBV5-4 and TRBJ2-7; 16 nucleotides agree with TRBD2. V trimming: 4 bases; J trimming: 3 bases; junction bases outside the gene matches: 4. Looked up from germline, CDR1 is SGHNT and CDR2 is YYREEE (reference sequence). This CDR3 is 16 amino acids long. As DNA, the CDR3 is TGTGCCAGCAGCCCCGGGACTAGCGGGAGGGTCTACGAGCAGTACTTC. This sequence encodes CASSPGTSGRVYEQYF.

This clone came up once. The chain uses TRBV14 and TRBJ2-2; 7 bases map to TRBD1. Trimming cost V 6 bases and J 7 bases; bases outside gene matches: 8. Germline values: CDR1 SGHDN, CDR2 FVKESK. The CDR3 covers 14 residues. CDR3 nucleotide sequence: TGTGCCAGCAGACTGACAGGGTCGGGCGGGGAGCTGTTTTTT. Translation gives CASRLTGSGGELFF.

The gene calls are TRBV7-6 and TRBJ2-1; the match to TRBD2 covers 13 bases. This CDR3 region has 15 residues. Germline V lookup: CDR1 SGHVS, CDR2 FNYEAQ. After removal of 6 bases from V and 6 bases from J, the junction contained 5 bases not matched to a gene. In nucleotides, the CDR3 is TGTGCCAGCAGTTCCGGGACTAGCGGGATCAATGAGCAGTTCTTC. This encodes CASSSGTSGINEQFF.

The chain combines TRBV11-2 with TRBJ2-2; no reliable D call. V lost 11 bases and J 8 bases, leaving 15 bases between the germline ends. Germline CDR1 reads SGHAT; CDR2 reads FQNNGV. CDR3 length: 12 residues. The CDR3 DNA sequence: TGTGCCTCGCGACTCTTCCTAGGGGAGCTGTTTTTT. Translated: CASRLFLGELFF.

The chain is built from TRBV2 and TRBJ2-1, with a possible D match to TRBD2 (6 bases). Trimming removed 8 bases at V and 6 bases at J, with 20 bases between. Germline V gene lookup returns CDR1 SNHLY and CDR2 FYNNEI. The CDR3 extends over 15 amino acids. CDR3 sequence: CASFDRGSTGNEQFF. In DNA, the CDR3 is TGTGCCAGCTTTGATCGGGGGTCCACCGGCAATGAGCAGTTCTTC.

This chain uses TRBV19 with TRBJ2-2; TRBD1 aligns across 10 bases. Losses at the gene ends were 8 bases for V and 1 base for J; bases not matched to a gene: 1. The germline CDR1 and CDR2 sequences are LNHDA and SQIVND (reference sequence). The CDR3 has 14 residues. CDR3 in amino acids: CASGDRGNTGELFF. The CDR3 DNA reads as TGTGCCAGTGGGGACAGGGGGAACACCGGGGAGCTGTTTTTT.

The chain joins TRBV7-8 to TRBJ2-7; D perhaps matches TRBD1 (5 bases). Germline loops: CDR1 SGHVS, CDR2 FQNEAQ. The CDR3 has 13 amino acids. The V end lost 1 base, the J end lost 6 bases, and 10 bases lay between the germline ends. This chain's CDR3 is CASSLGGAGEQYF. The CDR3 coding sequence is TGTGCCAGCAGCTTAGGTGGGGCCGGCGAGCAGTACTTC.

This rearrangement joins TRBV29-1 to TRBJ2-5, with D maybe TRBD1 (5 bases). The assigned J gene may be wrong: the sequence end matches TRBJ2-7 better. Germline CDR1 is SQVTM and CDR2 is ANQGSEA. The CDR3 loop spans 11 amino acids. CDR3 sequence reads: CSVSRAYEQYF. The CDR3 DNA reads TGCAGCGTCTCCAGGGCCTACGAGCAGTACTTC.

The V gene is TRBV29-1, the J gene TRBJ1-2; D is ambiguous. V gave up 2 bases and J gave up 2 bases, with 9 bases separating them. There are 13 residues in the CDR3. Germline V CDR1 and CDR2: SQVTM, ANQGSEA. In DNA, the CDR3 is TGCAGCGTTGAAATGGCCTGGAACTATGGCTACACCTTC. It yields the protein CSVEMAWNYGYTF.

This sequence joins TRBV5-1 and TRBJ1-4; D is undetermined. The CDR3 runs 12 residues. Trimming took 4 bases from V and 10 from J, leaving 11 bases between them. The V gene's germline CDR1 is SGHRS and CDR2 YFSETQ. The CDR3 nucleotides are TGCGCCAGCAGCCCCGACGGTGGAAAACTGTTTTTT. Protein sequence: CASSPDGGKLFF.

V is TRBV5-6 and J is TRBJ2-1; 8 nucleotides agree with TRBD1. Germline CDR1 and CDR2: SGHDT and YYEEEE. CDR3 size: 15 residues. Germline trimming cut 4 bases from V and 4 bases from J; bases unmatched to any gene: 7. This chain's CDR3 is CASSGDRLTYNEQFF. The DNA of the CDR3 is TGTGCCAGCAGCGGGGACAGGCTAACGTACAATGAGCAGTTCTTC.

CDR3 DNA sequence: TGTGCCAGCAGTTACCTCGAGTGGCCCTACGAGCAGTACTTC. Protein product: CASSYLEWPYEQYF. The V call is TRBV6-5, the J call TRBJ2-7; no firm D call. The length of the CDR3 is 14 residues. Germline CDR1 MNHEY, CDR2 SVGAGI. Trimming shortened V by 2 bases and J by 2 bases, and 10 bases separated the two germline ends.

Notes on this clone: Other DNA sequences in the sample encode the same CDR3. The chain employs TRBV9 and TRBJ2-1; 11 bases are a match to TRBD2. CDR1 and CDR2 (germline): SGDLS, YYNGEE. V dropped 3 bases and J dropped 3; count of bases not matched to a gene: 2. The length of the CDR3 is 15 residues. The CDR3 DNA follows: TGTGCCAGCAGCGGAGGACTAGCGGGCTACAATGAGCAGTTCTTC. Residues: CASSGGLAGYNEQFF.

The sample holds one count of this clone. The rearrangement joins TRBV2 to TRBJ2-2, with D perhaps matching TRBD1 (6 bases). V gave up 5 bases and J gave up 1 base, with 11 bases separating them. Germline V CDR1 and CDR2: SNHLY, FYNNEI. The CDR3 runs 15 residues. The CDR3 DNA follows: TGTGCCAGCAGTCTGGGACAAATGAACACCGGGGAGCTGTTTTTT. The encoded protein is CASSLGQMNTGELFF. The full variable domain, completed using reference TRBV2 and TRBJ2-2, is EPEVTQTPSHQVTQMGQEVILRCVPISNHLYFYWYRQILGQKVEFLVSFYNNEISEKSEIFDDQFSVERPDGSNFTLKIRSTKLEDSAMYFCASSLGQMNTGELFFGEGSRLTVL.

The rearrangement uses TRBV28 and TRBJ1-4; possible D gene TRBD1, 6 bases. CDR1 is MDHEN, CDR2 SYDVKM, per germline. There are 15 residues in the CDR3. V was shortened by 5 bases and J by 5 bases, with 15 bases between the two germline ends. The CDR3 nucleotides read TGTGCCAGCAGTGACTGGACAGCTTCGAATGAAAAACTGTTTTTT. This sequence encodes CASSDWTASNEKLFF.

J is TRBJ2-3 and V is TRBV19; 10 bases line up with TRBD1. The CDR3 contains 16 residues. CDR1 and CDR2 from the germline V gene are LNHDA and SQIVND (reference sequence). V dropped 8 bases and J dropped 3; count of bases not matched to a gene: 11. CDR3 bases: TGTGCCAGTGGCCCCTTGAGGACAGGGGGGACAGATACGCAGTATTTT. Residues: CASGPLRTGGTDTQYF.

The V call is TRBV7-9, the J call TRBJ1-2; 7 bases fit TRBD1. CDR3 length equals 16 residues. From germline, CDR1 is SEHNR and CDR2 FQNEAQ (reference sequence). V dropped 5 bases and J dropped 2; count of bases not matched to a gene: 11. CDR3 DNA: TGTGCCAGCAGCCCAGGGGGGAGCAGGGGGAACTATGGCTACACCTTC. Translation: CASSPGGSRGNYGYTF.